This T cell receptor beta chain was observed in a study of CD8 T cells in Susac syndrome. RNA totalling roughly 0.45 to 1 ug underwent reverse transcription with random hexamers. TCRdb fed the immunoSEQ multiplex PCR reads into MiXCR, producing one record per CDR3 protein. The data contain 150,000 to 200,000 distinct CDR3 sequences, roughly 94% of them singletons. The CDR3 length is 14 residues. Germline values: CDR1 SGHRS, CDR2 YFSETQ. V was trimmed by 4 bases and J by 7 bases, leaving 14 bases between them. The sample comprised CD4+ T cells from PBMCs. This chain joins TRBV5-1 and TRBJ1-4, with D perhaps TRBD1 (5 bases). This sequence was found in a human donor in good health. The CDR3 DNA follows: TGCGCCAGCAGCCTGACAGCGGTTGGTGAAAAACTGTTTTTT. It is translated as CASSLTAVGEKLFF.